This passage covers 31 T cell receptor beta chains from one sample sequenced in a study of control samples from healthy donors and cancer patients. Method: immunoSEQ multiplex PCR; TCRdb's copy keeps in-frame clones and lacks some. The table includes about 120,000 clones, 70% to 90% detected once. Sequenced sample: blood. The receptors shown here come from a man in his fifties or sixties in good health.

This clone has only one observation. The rearrangement links TRBV5-1 to TRBJ2-1; D gene ambiguous. V was shortened by 2 bases and J by 7 bases, with 4 bases between the two germline ends. Germline lookup yields CDR1 SGHRS and CDR2 YFSETQ. This CDR3 has 11 residues. CDR3 amino acids: CASSLNNEQFF. The CDR3 DNA is TGCGCCAGCAGCTTAAATAATGAGCAGTTCTTC. Filled out from reference TRBV5-1 and TRBJ2-1, the complete variable domain reads KAGVTQTPRYLIKTRGQQVTLSCSPISGHRSVSWYQQTPGQGLQFLFEYFSETQRNKGNFPGRFSGRQFSNSRSEMNVSTLELGDSALYLCASSLNNEQFFGPGTRLTVL.

This sequence joins TRBV2 and TRBJ1-3; TRBD1 might be the D (6 bases). V lost 6 bases and J 8 bases, leaving 11 bases between the germline ends. The CDR3 runs 12 residues. In germline, CDR1 is SNHLY, CDR2 FYNNEI. Here the CDR3 DNA reads TGTGCCAGCAGAGGACAGAGAGACACCATATATTTT. Translation: CASRGQRDTIYF.

This chain joins TRBV2 and TRBJ2-7; 11 nucleotides agree with TRBD2. V was clipped by 6 bases and J by 0 bases; unmatched bases: 10. The CDR3 sequence is 17 residues long. Germline V gene data show CDR1 as SNHLY and CDR2 as FYNNEI. CDR3 protein: CASRMGQLAGDSYEQYF. The DNA of the CDR3 is TGTGCCAGCAGAATGGGGCAACTAGCGGGGGACTCCTACGAGCAGTACTTC.

The chain employs TRBV5-5 and TRBJ2-2, with D unclear. Trimming stripped 0 bases from V and 4 bases from J, with 10 bases between. CDR3 size: 15 residues. Germline V CDR1 and CDR2: SGHKS, YYEKEE (reference sequence). The CDR3 bases are TGTGCCAGCAGCTTGGTGGCTATTCTCACCGGGGAGCTGTTTTTT. It is translated as CASSLVAILTGELFF.

The gene calls are TRBV6-6 and TRBJ1-1, with D perhaps TRBD1 (5 bases). Germline V gene lookup returns CDR1 MNHNY and CDR2 SVGAGI (reference sequence). V lost 0 bases to trimming and J lost 5 bases, with 16 bases between them. The CDR3 totals 16 residues. CDR3 in amino acids: CASSYSRSSRGTEAFF. CDR3 nucleotide sequence: TGTGCCAGCAGTTACTCGCGATCCTCCCGGGGGACTGAAGCTTTCTTT.

This chain uses TRBV5-4 with TRBJ1-1; TRBD1 aligns across 8 bases. CDR1 is SGHNT, CDR2 YYREEE, per germline (reference sequence). The V and J ends lost 4 bases and 1 base, in that order; junction bases with no gene match: 3. CDR3 size: 14 residues. CDR3 DNA: TGTGCCAGCAGCCGGACAGGGCGGAACACTGAAGCTTTCTTT. Protein product: CASSRTGRNTEAFF.

This chain uses TRBV7-2 with TRBJ2-7, with 8 bases lining up with TRBD2. This CDR3 has 16 residues. Trimming at V came to 2 bases and at J to 6 bases, leaving 12 bases not matched to a gene. CDR1 and CDR2 (germline): SGHTA, FQGNSA. The CDR3 DNA reads as TGTGCCAGCAGCTTATCAGCGGGGGCGTATTCCAGCGAGCAGTACTTC. Translating gives CASSLSAGAYSSEQYF.

The chain carries TRBV30 and TRBJ1-2, with 7 bases that match TRBD1. In germline, CDR1 is GTSNPN, CDR2 SVGIG (reference sequence). V trimming: 3 bases; J trimming: 3 bases; junction bases outside the gene matches: 10. The CDR3 has 15 amino acids. The CDR3 region is CAWSLPGQTYYGYTF. CDR3 in DNA: TGTGCCTGGAGCCTTCCGGGACAGACCTACTATGGCTACACCTTC.

The chain links TRBV6-5 to TRBJ1-6; D perhaps matches TRBD1 (5 bases). The germline V gene has CDR1 MNHEY and CDR2 SVGAGI. The CDR3 length is 16 residues. The germline V and J ends were trimmed by 4 bases and 3 bases, with 13 bases remaining between them. CDR3 residues: CASSSREQDYNSPLHF. For the CDR3, the DNA is TGTGCCAGCAGTTCTAGGGAACAGGACTATAATTCACCCCTCCACTTT.

This clone has only one observation. This sequence joins TRBV29-1 and TRBJ2-3, with 16 positions matching TRBD2. Germline CDR1 and CDR2: SQVTM and ANQGSEA. With V trimmed by 3 bases and J by 1 base, 7 bases remained unmatched. The CDR3 covers 18 residues. For the CDR3, the DNA is TGCAGCGTTGATGGGACTAGCGGGGGGGCCGGTGGCACAGATACGCAGTATTTT. Protein product: CSVDGTSGGAGGTDTQYF.

The rearrangement links TRBV15 to TRBJ1-1; unclear D gene. Trimming took 3 bases from V and 5 from J, leaving 10 bases between them. Per germline, CDR1 LNHNV and CDR2 YYDKDF (reference sequence). This CDR3 contains 13 residues. CDR3 DNA sequence: TGTGCCACCAGCAGCACCAAGAGGACTGAAGCTTTCTTT. This encodes CATSSTKRTEAFF. Drawing the rest from reference TRBV15 and TRBJ1-1, the complete variable domain is DAMVIQNPRYQVTQFGKPVTLSCSQTLNHNVMYWYQQKSSQAPKLLFHYYDKDFNNEADTPDNFQSRRPNTSFCFLDIRSPGLGDTAMYLCATSSTKRTEAFFGQGTRLTVV.

The rearrangement joins TRBV15 to TRBJ2-2; tentatively, D is TRBD1 (5 bases). Trimming pared 5 bases from V and 0 bases from J, leaving 16 bases between. The germline V gene has CDR1 LNHNV and CDR2 YYDKDF (reference sequence). The CDR3 is 17 residues long. The CDR3 coding sequence is TGTGCCACCAGCTTTCCCGGAAGGGGATCGAACACCGGGGAGCTGTTTTTT. Amino acid sequence: CATSFPGRGSNTGELFF.

The chain uses TRBV7-2 and TRBJ2-1, with D maybe TRBD1 (6 bases). V gave up 2 bases and J gave up 7 bases, with 15 bases separating them. This CDR3 has 15 amino acids. Germline V gene lookup returns CDR1 SGHTA and CDR2 FQGNSA. In DNA, the CDR3 is TGTGCCAGCAGCTTAACAGGGAATGTGGGGAATGAGCAGTTCTTC. Protein product: CASSLTGNVGNEQFF. Together with reference TRBV7-2 and TRBJ2-1, the CDR3 gives the full variable domain: GAGVSQSPSNKVTEKGKDVELRCDPISGHTALYWYRQSLGQGLEFLIYFQGNSAPDKSGLPSDRFSAERTGGSVSTLTIQRTQQEDSAVYLCASSLTGNVGNEQFFGPGTRLTVL.

This clone was counted a few times. The chain carries TRBV24-1 and TRBJ2-3, with 7 bases lining up with TRBD2. Germline CDR1 reads KGHDR; CDR2 reads SFDVKD. The CDR3 spans 16 residues. Unmatched junction bases numbered 6, after V lost 0 bases and J lost 4 bases. CDR3 sequence: CATSDLGRGGADTQYF. The CDR3 DNA reads as TGTGCCACCAGTGATTTGGGTCGGGGAGGGGCAGATACGCAGTATTTT.

The J gene is TRBJ1-3, the V gene TRBV9, with 7 bases that match TRBD1. Trimming at V came to 3 bases and at J to 0 bases, leaving 3 bases not matched to a gene. From germline, CDR1 is SGDLS and CDR2 YYNGEE. This CDR3 is 15 amino acids long. The CDR3 protein is CASSAGQSSGNTIYF. CDR3 bases: TGTGCCAGCAGCGCGGGACAGAGCTCTGGAAACACCATATATTTT.

The chain combines TRBV6-1 with TRBJ1-2; TRBD1 matches at 8 bases. The CDR3 has 17 residues. Losses at the gene ends were 3 bases for V and 6 bases for J; bases not matched to a gene: 15. Germline values: CDR1 MNHNS, CDR2 SASEGT. CDR3 residues: CASSDRGTGLLGDGYTF. The CDR3 nucleotides are TGTGCCAGCAGTGATCGCGGGACAGGATTACTAGGAGATGGCTACACCTTC.

The chain carries TRBV18 and TRBJ1-5; 8 bases are shared with TRBD1. Germline V gene data show CDR1 as KGHSH and CDR2 as LQKENI. The CDR3 has 13 amino acids. V trimming: 6 bases; J trimming: 6 bases; junction bases outside the gene matches: 4. CDR3 residues: CASSVGTGQPQHF. CDR3 DNA: TGTGCCAGCTCTGTAGGGACAGGTCAGCCCCAGCATTTT. Supplemented by reference TRBV18 and TRBJ1-5, the full variable domain reads NAGVMQNPRHLVRRRGQEARLRCSPMKGHSHVYWYRQLPEEGLKFMVYLQKENIIDESGMPKERFSAEFPKEGPSILRIQQVVRGDSAAYFCASSVGTGQPQHFGDGTRLSIL.

This chain joins TRBV27 and TRBJ2-7; 7 bases are shared with TRBD2. The germline V gene encodes CDR1 MNHEY and CDR2 SMNVEV (reference sequence). V dropped 5 bases and J dropped 7; count of bases not matched to a gene: 5. CDR3 length: 12 amino acids. The CDR3 region is CASSRMGGEQYF. The CDR3 DNA follows: TGTGCCAGCAGTCGCATGGGGGGGGAGCAGTACTTC.

The chain couples TRBV15 to TRBJ1-4; 7 nucleotides match TRBD1. V shed 0 bases, J shed 12 bases, and the junction held 7 bases outside the gene matches. Germline CDR1 and CDR2: LNHNV and YYDKDF (reference sequence). CDR3 size: 14 residues. In DNA, the CDR3 is TGTGCCACCAGCAGAGATCTTGGGGACAGCGAACTGTTTTTT. Its translation is CATSRDLGDSELFF. The complete variable domain, with remaining parts taken from reference TRBV15 and TRBJ1-4, reads DAMVIQNPRYQVTQFGKPVTLSCSQTLNHNVMYWYQQKSSQAPKLLFHYYDKDFNNEADTPDNFQSRRPNTSFCFLDIRSPGLGDTAMYLCATSRDLGDSELFFGSGTQLSVL.

The rearrangement joins TRBV7-9 to TRBJ1-1, with a possible D match to TRBD1 (6 bases). This CDR3 contains 15 residues. CDR1 SEHNR and CDR2 FQNEAQ come from the germline V gene (reference sequence). Deletions cut 9 bases from V and 4 bases from J, with 21 bases between. The CDR3 region has the DNA TGTGCCAGGGAAAGTCAGCTCAGGGGAACCACTGAAGCTTTCTTT. The encoded protein is CARESQLRGTTEAFF.

This sequence joins TRBV19 and TRBJ2-3, with 9 bases lining up with TRBD2. V lost 8 bases to trimming and J lost 0 bases; unmatched junction nucleotides: 9. The V gene's germline CDR1 is LNHDA and CDR2 SQIVND (reference sequence). This CDR3 has 16 amino acids. The CDR3 bases are TGTGCCAGTGGCGGGACTAGCACCTCTAGCACAGATACGCAGTATTTT. Translation: CASGGTSTSSTDTQYF. The whole variable domain, filled in from reference TRBV19 and TRBJ2-3, reads DGGITQSPKYLFRKEGQNVTLSCEQNLNHDAMYWYRQDPGQGLRLIYYSQIVNDFQKGDIAEGYSVSREKKESFPLTVTSAQKNPTAFYLCASGGTSTSSTDTQYFGPGTRLTVL.

The rearrangement links TRBV18 to TRBJ2-3; 10 positions agree with TRBD2. Germline values: CDR1 KGHSH, CDR2 LQKENI. The V and J ends lost 3 bases and 6 bases, in that order; junction bases with no gene match: 3. The CDR3 sequence is 14 residues long. CDR3 DNA sequence: TGTGCCAGCTCACCTCCTAGCGGGGGCGATACGCAGTATTTT. As protein: CASSPPSGGDTQYF.

This chain links TRBV30 with TRBJ1-6; TRBD1 matches at 8 bases. Trimming cost V 5 bases and J 7 bases; bases outside gene matches: 16. The CDR3 sequence is 17 residues long. Germline V gene data show CDR1 as GTSNPN and CDR2 as SVGIG (reference sequence). This CDR3 is CAWGAGQGKLKNSPLHF. The CDR3 DNA follows: TGTGCCTGGGGCGCCGGACAGGGCAAGCTGAAGAATTCACCCCTCCACTTT.

J is TRBJ2-1 and V is TRBV9; D might be TRBD1 (5 bases). The CDR3 runs to 15 residues. The germline V gene encodes CDR1 SGDLS and CDR2 YYNGEE. V gave up 1 base and J gave up 7 bases, with 15 bases separating them. The CDR3 bases are TGTGCCAGCAGCGTATGGAGAAGGGGCAATAATGAGCAGTTCTTC. This gives the protein CASSVWRRGNNEQFF.

This CDR3 reads CASSQAWASNYGYTF. The CDR3 DNA reads as TGTGCCAGCAGCCAAGCATGGGCCAGTAACTATGGCTACACCTTC. This rearrangement joins TRBV4-2 to TRBJ1-2; D gene unclear. There are 15 residues in the CDR3. With 1 base removed from V and 1 base from J, the gap between germline ends came to 10 bases. Germline V gene data show CDR1 as LGHNA and CDR2 as YNFKEQ.

This chain uses TRBV15 with TRBJ2-3; 8 nucleotides match TRBD2. Germline V gene sequence: CDR1 LNHNV, CDR2 YYDKDF (reference sequence). This CDR3 has 14 residues. The V and J ends lost 7 bases and 1 base, in that order; junction bases with no gene match: 4. The CDR3 is CATTRGGRTDTQYF. In nucleotides, the CDR3 is TGTGCCACCACCCGGGGGGGCCGCACAGATACGCAGTATTTT.

The V call is TRBV2, the J call TRBJ2-5; the D gene is possibly TRBD2 (5 bases). CDR3 size: 12 residues. V was cut by 6 bases and J by 1 base, with 6 bases left in between. Per the germline V gene, CDR1 is SNHLY and CDR2 is FYNNEI. In nucleotides, the CDR3 is TGTGCCAGCAGGGACTTCCAAGAGACCCAGTACTTC. This sequence encodes CASRDFQETQYF. The complete variable domain, with remaining parts taken from reference TRBV2 and TRBJ2-5, reads EPEVTQTPSHQVTQMGQEVILRCVPISNHLYFYWYRQILGQKVEFLVSFYNNEISEKSEIFDDQFSVERPDGSNFTLKIRSTKLEDSAMYFCASRDFQETQYFGPGTRLLVL.

The J gene is TRBJ2-3, the V gene TRBV9; 9 nucleotides match TRBD2. V was pared by 4 bases and J by 1 base, with 10 bases of the junction left unmatched. The CDR3 has 17 amino acids. The germline V gene has CDR1 SGDLS and CDR2 YYNGEE. CDR3 nucleotide sequence: TGTGCCAGCAGCCCCCTGGGACTAGCAGCGGGCACAGATACGCAGTATTTT. Protein product: CASSPLGLAAGTDTQYF.

This clone has more than one count but fewer than ten. The V gene is TRBV6-6, the J gene TRBJ1-1; no clear D gene. The CDR3 loop spans 12 amino acids. Per germline, CDR1 MNHNY and CDR2 SVGAGI (reference sequence). The V end was cut by 2 bases, the J end by 3 bases, with 4 bases between. As DNA, the CDR3 is TGTGCCAGCAGTTACGGGGACACTGAAGCTTTCTTT. Protein sequence: CASSYGDTEAFF.

Here the CDR3 DNA reads TGTGCCAGCAGTCCAGGGAACACTGAAGCTTTCTTT. It yields the protein CASSPGNTEAFF. The rearrangement joins TRBV12-3 or TRBV12-4 to TRBJ1-1; unclear D gene. CDR3 length equals 12 residues. Trimming stripped 5 bases from V and 1 base from J, with 5 bases between.

The chain links TRBV2 to TRBJ2-1; 14 bases agree with TRBD2. This CDR3 has 17 amino acids. V shed 5 bases and J 9 bases; nucleotides not matched to a gene: 12. Germline-derived CDR1 and CDR2 are SNHLY and FYNNEI. CDR3 protein: CASSNGPGTSGGLEQFF. The CDR3 region has the DNA TGTGCCAGCAGTAATGGCCCTGGGACTAGCGGGGGTCTTGAGCAGTTCTTC.